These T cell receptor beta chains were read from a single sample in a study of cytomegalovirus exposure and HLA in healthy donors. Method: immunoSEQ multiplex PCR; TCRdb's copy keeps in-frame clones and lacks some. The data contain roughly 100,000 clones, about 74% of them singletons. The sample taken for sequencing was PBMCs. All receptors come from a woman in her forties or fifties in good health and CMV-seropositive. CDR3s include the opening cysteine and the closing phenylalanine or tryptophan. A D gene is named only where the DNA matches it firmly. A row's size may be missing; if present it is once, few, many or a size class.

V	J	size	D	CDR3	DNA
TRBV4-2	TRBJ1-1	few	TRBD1	CASSQGQGGGNTEAFF	TGTGCCAGCAGCCAGGGACAGGGAGGGGGGAACACTGAAGCTTTCTTT
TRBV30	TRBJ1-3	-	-	CAWSVGAGNTIYF	TGTGCCTGGAGTGTCGGGGCTGGAAACACCATATATTTT
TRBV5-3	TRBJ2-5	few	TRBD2	CARSLGLAGVWQETQYF	TGTGCCAGAAGCTTGGGACTAGCGGGAGTCTGGCAAGAGACCCAGTACTTC
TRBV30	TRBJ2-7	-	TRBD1	CAWSNRGPEQYF	TGTGCCTGGAGTAACAGGGGTCCCGAGCAGTACTTC
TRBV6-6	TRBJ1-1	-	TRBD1	CASSSRGVGDTEAFF	TGTGCCAGCAGCTCCAGGGGGGTGGGAGACACTGAAGCTTTCTTT
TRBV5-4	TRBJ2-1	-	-	CASSLTFQGLINEQFF	TGTGCCAGCAGCTTGACTTTTCAGGGACTCATCAATGAGCAGTTCTTC
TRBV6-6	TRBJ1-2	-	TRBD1	CASRRDRVSYTF	TGTGCCAGCAGGAGGGACAGGGTTAGCTACACCTTC
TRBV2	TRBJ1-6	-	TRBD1	CASSVDRPNNSPLHF	TGTGCCAGCAGTGTGGACAGGCCGAATAATTCACCCCTCCACTTT
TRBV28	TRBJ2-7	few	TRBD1	CASSSPTGGGYEQYF	TGTGCCAGCAGTTCCCCGACAGGGGGCGGATACGAGCAGTACTTC
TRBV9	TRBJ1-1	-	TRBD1	CASSAPTGAREGTEAFF	TGTGCCAGCAGCGCGCCTACAGGGGCCCGCGAGGGTACTGAAGCTTTCTTT
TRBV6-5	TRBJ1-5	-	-	CASKRTDNQPQHF	TGTGCCAGCAAGAGGACAGACAATCAGCCCCAGCATTTT
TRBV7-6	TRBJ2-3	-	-	CASSLGAGSNTDTQYF	TGTGCCAGCAGCTTAGGGGCAGGGTCTAACACAGATACGCAGTATTTT
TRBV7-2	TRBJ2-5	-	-	CASSLAGGGGVETQYF	TGTGCCAGCAGCTTAGCCGGAGGGGGGGGCGTAGAGACCCAGTACTTC
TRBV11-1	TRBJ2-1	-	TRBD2	CASSLVTSGQNEQFF	TGTGCCAGCAGCTTAGTTACTAGCGGGCAAAATGAGCAGTTCTTC
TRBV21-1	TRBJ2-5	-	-	CASSNRKTSGTAAGKETQYF	TGTGCCAGCAGCAATCGAAAGACTAGCGGGACGGCTGCGGGTAAAGAGACCCAGTACTTC
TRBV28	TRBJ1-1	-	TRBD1	CASSSYRGYTEAFF	TGTGCCAGCAGTTCCTACAGGGGGTATACTGAAGCTTTCTTT
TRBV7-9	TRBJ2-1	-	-	CSSSPQRTTNSYNEQFF	TGTTCCAGCAGCCCCCAAAGGACTACCAACTCCTACAATGAGCAGTTCTTC
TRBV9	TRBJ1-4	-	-	CASSVGTGWGKLFF	TGTGCCAGCAGCGTAGGCACAGGGTGGGGAAAACTGTTTTTT
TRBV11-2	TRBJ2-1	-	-	CASSLGVLVFNEQFF	TGTGCCAGCAGCTTAGGGGTACTAGTCTTCAATGAGCAGTTCTTC
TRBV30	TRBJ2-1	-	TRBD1	CACHRGFSNEQFF	TGTGCCTGTCACAGGGGGTTTAGTAATGAGCAGTTCTTC
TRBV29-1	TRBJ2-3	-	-	CSVTGRSSTDTQYF	TGCAGCGTGACCGGGAGATCTAGCACAGATACGCAGTATTTT
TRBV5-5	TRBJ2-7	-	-	CASSWVGGNSGNEQYF	TGTGCCAGCAGCTGGGTGGGGGGTAATTCTGGAAACGAGCAGTACTTC
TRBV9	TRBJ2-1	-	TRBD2	CASSVVPTGGPLNEQFF	TGTGCCAGCAGCGTAGTCCCAACGGGAGGCCCCCTCAATGAGCAGTTCTTC
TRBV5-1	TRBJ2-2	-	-	CASSDGGTYTGELFF	TGCGCCAGCAGCGACGGAGGCACATACACCGGGGAGCTGTTTTTT
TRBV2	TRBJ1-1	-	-	CASSARRNTEAFF	TGTGCCAGCAGTGCCCGCAGGAACACTGAAGCTTTCTTT
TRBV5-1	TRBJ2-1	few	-	CASSWAGDEQFF	TGCGCCAGCAGCTGGGCGGGCGATGAGCAGTTCTTC
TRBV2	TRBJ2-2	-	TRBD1	CASRGQVSGELFF	TGTGCCAGCAGAGGACAGGTTTCCGGGGAGCTGTTTTTT
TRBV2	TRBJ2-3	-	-	CASSWTFSTDTQYF	TGTGCCAGCAGCTGGACTTTTAGCACAGATACGCAGTATTTT
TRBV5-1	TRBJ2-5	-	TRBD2	CASSLVSSGSRETQYF	TGCGCCAGCAGCTTGGTGTCTAGCGGGAGTCGGGAGACCCAGTACTTC
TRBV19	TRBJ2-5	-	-	CASRAPGQPSGETQYF	TGTGCCAGTAGGGCTCCGGGACAACCATCAGGGGAGACCCAGTACTTC
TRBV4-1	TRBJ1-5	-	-	CASSQVPVGHQPQHF	TGCGCCAGCAGCCAAGTCCCGGTGGGCCATCAGCCCCAGCATTTT
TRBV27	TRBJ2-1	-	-	CASSQGHSSYNEQFF	TGTGCCAGCAGCCAGGGACACAGCTCCTACAATGAGCAGTTCTTC
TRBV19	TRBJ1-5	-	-	CATERGRDQPQHF	TGTGCCACCGAGAGGGGGAGGGATCAGCCCCAGCATTTT
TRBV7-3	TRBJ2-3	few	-	CASSLWSPLTLTRTDTQYF	TGTGCCAGCAGCTTATGGTCCCCACTCACCCTAACCCGCACAGATACGCAGTATTTT
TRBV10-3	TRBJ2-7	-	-	CAISEFGVSTYEQYF	TGTGCCATCAGTGAGTTCGGGGTGTCGACCTACGAGCAGTACTTC
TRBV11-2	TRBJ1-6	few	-	CASSLGTSSYNSPLHF	TGTGCCAGCAGCTTAGGGACATCTTCCTATAATTCACCCCTCCACTTT
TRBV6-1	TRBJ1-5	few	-	CASSEGRGIYQPQHF	TGTGCCAGCAGTGAAGGACGGGGAATATATCAGCCCCAGCATTTT
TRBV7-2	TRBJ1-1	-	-	CASGLVGVSSREAFF	TGTGCCAGCGGCTTAGTCGGGGTTTCATCTCGGGAAGCTTTCTTT
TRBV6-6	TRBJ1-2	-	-	CASTGQAINYGYTF	TGTGCCAGCACTGGTCAGGCTATAAACTATGGCTACACCTTC
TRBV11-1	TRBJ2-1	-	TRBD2	CASSLGTSGSLAYNEQFF	TGTGCCAGCAGCTTAGGGACTAGCGGTTCATTGGCCTACAATGAGCAGTTCTTC
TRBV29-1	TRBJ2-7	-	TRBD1	CSVTRDRYEQYF	TGCAGCGTTACCCGGGACAGGTACGAGCAGTACTTC
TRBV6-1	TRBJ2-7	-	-	CAGSTSGMSEQYF	TGTGCCGGTTCTACGAGCGGAATGAGCGAGCAGTACTTC
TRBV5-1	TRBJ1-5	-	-	CASSETVNQPQHF	TGCGCCAGCAGTGAAACAGTGAATCAGCCCCAGCATTTT
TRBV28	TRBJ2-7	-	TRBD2	CASSELGGTYEQYF	TGTGCCAGCAGTGAGTTGGGGGGGACCTACGAGCAGTACTTC
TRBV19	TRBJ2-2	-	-	CASSIVPDTGELFF	TGTGCCAGTAGTATAGTGCCAGATACCGGGGAGCTGTTTTTT
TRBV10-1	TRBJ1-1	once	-	CASSESGLGTEAFF	TGCGCCAGCAGTGAGTCGGGGCTAGGCACTGAAGCTTTCTTT
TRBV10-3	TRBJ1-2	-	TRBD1	CAISESGQNYGYTF	TGTGCCATCAGTGAGTCGGGACAGAACTATGGCTACACCTTC
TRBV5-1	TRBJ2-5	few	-	CASSPSISGYATQYF	TGCGCCAGCAGCCCGAGTATTTCAGGGTATGCTACCCAGTACTTC
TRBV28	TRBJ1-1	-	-	CASSFRQVQRSEAFF	TGTGCCAGCAGTTTTCGACAGGTTCAGCGGTCTGAAGCTTTCTTT